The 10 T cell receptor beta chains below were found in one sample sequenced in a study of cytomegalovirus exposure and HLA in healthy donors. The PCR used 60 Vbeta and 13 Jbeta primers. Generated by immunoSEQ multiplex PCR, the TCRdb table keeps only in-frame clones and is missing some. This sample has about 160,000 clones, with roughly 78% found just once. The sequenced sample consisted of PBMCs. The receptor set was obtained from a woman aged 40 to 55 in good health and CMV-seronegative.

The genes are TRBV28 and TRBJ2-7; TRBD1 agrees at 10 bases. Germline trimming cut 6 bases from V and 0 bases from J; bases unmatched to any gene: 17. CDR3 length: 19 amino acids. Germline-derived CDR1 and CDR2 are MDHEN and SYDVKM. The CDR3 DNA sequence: TGTGCCAGCAGCTTTTATAGCGGACAGGGGGTATCCTTCTCCTACGAGCAGTACTTC. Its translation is CASSFYSGQGVSFSYEQYF.

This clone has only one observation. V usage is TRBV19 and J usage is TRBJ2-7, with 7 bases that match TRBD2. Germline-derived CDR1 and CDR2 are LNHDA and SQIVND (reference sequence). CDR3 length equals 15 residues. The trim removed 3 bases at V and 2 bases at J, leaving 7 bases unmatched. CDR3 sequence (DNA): TGTGCCAGTAGTATGGACACTAGCGTCACCTACGAGCAGTACTTC. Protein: CASSMDTSVTYEQYF.

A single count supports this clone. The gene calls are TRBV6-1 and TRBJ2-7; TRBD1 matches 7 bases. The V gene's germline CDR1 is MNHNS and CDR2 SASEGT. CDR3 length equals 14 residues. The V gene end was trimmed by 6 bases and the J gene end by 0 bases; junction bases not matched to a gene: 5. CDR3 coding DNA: TGTGCCAGCAGAGCAGGGGGATACTCCTACGAGCAGTACTTC. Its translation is CASRAGGYSYEQYF.

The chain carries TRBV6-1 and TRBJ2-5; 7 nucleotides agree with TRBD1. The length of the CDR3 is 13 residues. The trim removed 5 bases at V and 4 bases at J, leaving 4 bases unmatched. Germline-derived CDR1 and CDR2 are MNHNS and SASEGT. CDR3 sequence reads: CASSTGDRETQYF. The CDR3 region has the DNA TGTGCCAGCAGTACAGGGGATCGAGAGACCCAGTACTTC.

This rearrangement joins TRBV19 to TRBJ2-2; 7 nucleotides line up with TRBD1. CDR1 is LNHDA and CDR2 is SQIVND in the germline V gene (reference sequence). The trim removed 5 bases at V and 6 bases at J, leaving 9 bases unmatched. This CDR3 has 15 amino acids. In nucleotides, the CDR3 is TGTGCCAGTAGTCCTCGACAGGGTTTCGCCGGGGAGCTGTTTTTT. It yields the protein CASSPRQGFAGELFF. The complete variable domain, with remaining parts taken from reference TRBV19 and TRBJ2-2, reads DGGITQSPKYLFRKEGQNVTLSCEQNLNHDAMYWYRQDPGQGLRLIYYSQIVNDFQKGDIAEGYSVSREKKESFPLTVTSAQKNPTAFYLCASSPRQGFAGELFFGEGSRLTVL.

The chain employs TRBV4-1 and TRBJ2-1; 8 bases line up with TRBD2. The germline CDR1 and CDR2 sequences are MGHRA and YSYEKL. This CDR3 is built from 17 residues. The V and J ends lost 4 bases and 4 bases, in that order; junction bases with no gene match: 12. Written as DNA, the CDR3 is TGCGCCAGCAGCCTGAAAGCCAGCGGGGGCCCGTACAATGAGCAGTTCTTC. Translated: CASSLKASGGPYNEQFF.

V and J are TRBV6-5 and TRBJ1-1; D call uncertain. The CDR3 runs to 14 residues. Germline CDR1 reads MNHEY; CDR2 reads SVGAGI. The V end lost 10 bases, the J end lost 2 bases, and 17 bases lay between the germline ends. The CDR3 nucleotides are TGTGCCACCAAAGGGTACGGAGGTAACACTGAAGCTTTCTTT. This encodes CATKGYGGNTEAFF.

The CDR3 loop reads CASSMQDGGSYEQYF. In DNA, the CDR3 is TGCGCCAGCAGCATGCAGGACGGGGGCTCCTACGAGCAGTACTTC. This chain uses TRBV5-1 with TRBJ2-7, with TRBD2 as a possible D gene (6 bases). CDR1 SGHRS and CDR2 YFSETQ come from the germline V gene. The CDR3 consists of 15 residues. The ends were cut back, 4 bases at V and 0 bases at J, with 14 bases in the middle.

The CDR3 reads CASVRFVNYGYTF. The CDR3 coding sequence is TGTGCCAGCGTCCGGTTTGTCAACTATGGCTACACCTTC. The chain couples TRBV28 to TRBJ1-2; D remains unclear. V was clipped by 8 bases and J by 2 bases, with 12 bases between them. The CDR3 length is 13 residues. In germline, CDR1 is MDHEN, CDR2 SYDVKM.

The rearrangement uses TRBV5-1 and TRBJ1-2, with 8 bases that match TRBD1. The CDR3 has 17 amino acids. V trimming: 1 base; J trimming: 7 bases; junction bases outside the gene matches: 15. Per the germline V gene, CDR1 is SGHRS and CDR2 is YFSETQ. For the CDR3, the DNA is TGCGCCAGCAGCTTGTTAGGAGTCCCCGACAGGGGTGTTGGCTACACCTTC. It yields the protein CASSLLGVPDRGVGYTF.